A single sample is the source of the 31 T cell receptor beta chains below, sequenced in a study of blood T cell repertoires in COVID-19. TCRdb's copy holds only in-frame clones and misses some; the assay was immunoSEQ multiplex PCR. The sample shows 140,000 to 150,000 clones, 75% to 90% of them seen only once. Sequencing was done on a sample of peripheral blood. These receptor sequences come from a human donor in a cohort sampled during active COVID-19.

The chain uses TRBV11-2 and TRBJ1-2; D ambiguous. The germline V and J ends were trimmed by 0 bases and 6 bases, with 8 bases remaining between them. CDR3 length: 13 amino acids. Germline V CDR1 and CDR2: SGHAT, FQNNGV. As DNA, the CDR3 is TGTGCCAGCAGCTTAGACAGGCAAAATGGCTACACCTTC. Its protein product is CASSLDRQNGYTF.

This clone was recorded a few times. Other nucleotide sequences from this sample produce the same CDR3. The chain couples TRBV5-1 to TRBJ1-1; no firm D call. The germline V and J ends were trimmed by 0 bases and 2 bases, with 8 bases remaining between them. This CDR3 has 14 amino acids. Germline V lookup: CDR1 SGHRS, CDR2 YFSETQ. DNA of the CDR3: TGCGCCAGCAGCTTGGTTCCGGGAAACACTGAAGCTTTCTTT. Amino acids: CASSLVPGNTEAFF.

The chain couples TRBV7-9 to TRBJ1-6; TRBD1 agrees at 8 bases. After removal of 6 bases from V and 10 bases from J, the junction contained 14 bases not matched to a gene. The CDR3 covers 16 residues. The germline V gene has CDR1 SEHNR and CDR2 FQNEAQ (reference sequence). CDR3 sequence reads: CASSRTPTGVGSPLHF. CDR3 nucleotides: TGTGCCAGCAGTCGAACCCCGACAGGGGTAGGGTCACCCCTCCACTTT.

In DNA form, the CDR3 reads TGTGCCAGCAGTCTAGCGGGAACAGATACGCAGTATTTT. Amino acid sequence: CASSLAGTDTQYF. The chain uses TRBV5-4 and TRBJ2-3, with 9 bases that match TRBD2. The trim removed 5 bases at V and 3 bases at J, leaving 1 base unmatched. The length of the CDR3 is 13 residues. Per germline, CDR1 SGHNT and CDR2 YYREEE (reference sequence).

This clone showed up just once. V gene TRBV5-1 combines with J gene TRBJ1-2; D is perhaps TRBD1 (6 bases). Germline V gives CDR1 SGHRS, CDR2 YFSETQ. Trimming cost V 4 bases and J 2 bases, with 9 bases left between them. The CDR3 totals 13 residues. CDR3 protein: CASSTGQNYGYTF. The CDR3 DNA is TGCGCCAGCAGCACCGGACAGAACTATGGCTACACCTTC.

The chain is built from TRBV5-4 and TRBJ2-1, with D tentatively TRBD2 (6 bases). CDR3 size: 16 residues. V was trimmed by 5 bases and J by 0 bases, leaving 15 bases between them. CDR1 and CDR2 from the germline V gene are SGHNT and YYREEE (reference sequence). The CDR3 reads CASSSPGGSSYNEQFF. The CDR3 region has the DNA TGTGCCAGCAGTTCGCCCGGGGGTAGCTCCTACAATGAGCAGTTCTTC.

V gene TRBV3-1 (or the pseudogene TRBV3-2) combines with J gene TRBJ1-3, with D possibly being TRBD1 (5 bases). Germline V CDR1 and CDR2: LGHDT, YNNKEL (reference sequence). This CDR3 contains 14 residues. The V end was cut by 1 base, the J end by 4 bases, with 8 bases between. The CDR3 DNA reads as TGTGCCAGCAGCCAAGGCAGGGTAGGAAACACCATATATTTT. Translation gives CASSQGRVGNTIYF.

This chain connects TRBV10-3 to TRBJ2-1, with 7 bases fitting TRBD2. Germline CDR1 reads ENHRY; CDR2 reads SYGVKD. The CDR3 extends over 15 amino acids. V lost 5 bases to trimming and J lost 5 bases; unmatched junction nucleotides: 9. CDR3 protein: CAISRSGRGDNEQFF. In nucleotides, the CDR3 is TGTGCCATCAGTAGATCGGGGAGGGGAGACAATGAGCAGTTCTTC.

The V and J genes are TRBV19 and TRBJ2-1; 9 nucleotides line up with TRBD2. The germline V gene encodes CDR1 LNHDA and CDR2 SQIVND (reference sequence). This CDR3 is 13 amino acids long. V dropped 5 bases and J dropped 9; count of bases not matched to a gene: 5. CDR3 nucleotide sequence: TGTGCCAGTAGTCCAGCGGGGGGCAGTGAGCAGTTCTTC. This codes for CASSPAGGSEQFF.

V and J are TRBV5-1 and TRBJ2-3, with 8 bases that match TRBD2. CDR1 is SGHRS, CDR2 YFSETQ, per germline. The CDR3 totals 15 residues. V shed 4 bases and J 1 base; nucleotides not matched to a gene: 5. CDR3 amino acids: CASSKSGSGTDTQYF. CDR3 nucleotides: TGCGCCAGCAGCAAAAGCGGGAGTGGCACAGATACGCAGTATTTT.

The chain is built from TRBV19 and TRBJ1-5, with D perhaps TRBD1 (5 bases). Germline V gene data show CDR1 as LNHDA and CDR2 as SQIVND (reference sequence). Trimming left V 3 bases short and J 4 bases short, with 13 bases between. The length of the CDR3 is 15 residues. CDR3 nucleotides: TGTGCCAGTAGTATCCGGGGGGAAGGTAATCAGCCCCAGCATTTT. Amino acids: CASSIRGEGNQPQHF.

The chain has TRBV12-5 and TRBJ1-2; 8 bases agree with TRBD1. In germline, CDR1 is LGHNT, CDR2 FRNRAP. J lost 4 bases, V lost 0 bases, and 10 bases had no gene match. The CDR3 contains 17 residues. As DNA, the CDR3 is TGTGCTAGTGGTTTGGTACGGCAGACAGGGGTTGCCTATGGCTACACCTTC. Protein sequence: CASGLVRQTGVAYGYTF.

The chain uses TRBV10-3 and TRBJ1-2; 9 bases match TRBD1. CDR1 and CDR2 from the germline V gene are ENHRY and SYGVKD. Trimming took 2 bases from V and 4 from J; bases not matched to a gene: 5. The CDR3 is made up of 15 amino acids. The CDR3 nucleotides are TGTGCCATCAGTGAGCCCGGGACAGGGCTCTATGGCTACACCTTC. Its protein product is CAISEPGTGLYGYTF.

This chain links TRBV19 with TRBJ1-5, with 9 bases lining up with TRBD1. CDR1 and CDR2 from the germline V gene are LNHDA and SQIVND (reference sequence). Trimming at V came to 3 bases and at J to 6 bases, leaving 6 bases not matched to a gene. The CDR3 consists of 15 residues. The chain's CDR3 is CASSIRDRVFQPQHF. The CDR3 nucleotides are TGTGCCAGTAGTATCCGGGACAGGGTTTTTCAGCCCCAGCATTTT.

V and J are TRBV13 and TRBJ1-1, with 8 bases identical to TRBD1. V was clipped by 5 bases and J by 10 bases; unmatched bases: 6. The CDR3 is made up of 12 amino acids. Per germline, CDR1 PRHDT and CDR2 FYEKMQ (reference sequence). CDR3 sequence (DNA): TGTGCCAGCAGCACCGGACAGGGAGGAGCTTTCTTT. The encoded protein is CASSTGQGGAFF.

This rearrangement joins TRBV7-2 to TRBJ2-1, with D possibly matching TRBD2 (6 bases). Trimming removed 7 bases at V and 4 bases at J, with 17 bases between. Germline V gene lookup returns CDR1 SGHTA and CDR2 FQGNSA. The CDR3 spans 15 residues. CDR3 protein: CASTILRGGYNEQFF. The CDR3 nucleotides read TGTGCCAGCACAATTTTGAGGGGAGGTTACAATGAGCAGTTCTTC.

The chain uses TRBV7-9 and TRBJ1-1; TRBD1 might be the D (6 bases). Germline values: CDR1 SEHNR, CDR2 FQNEAQ (reference sequence). The CDR3 extends over 12 amino acids. Trimming stripped 8 bases from V and 6 bases from J, with 13 bases between. CDR3: CASRGGDAEAFF. The CDR3 coding sequence is TGTGCCAGCCGGGGGGGCGACGCTGAAGCTTTCTTT.

This sequence joins TRBV7-2 and TRBJ1-1; 7 bases align to TRBD1. The junction had 19 bases not matched to a gene; V was cut back by 6 bases and J by 6 bases. CDR1 and CDR2 (germline): SGHTA, FQGNSA. The CDR3 has 17 residues. CDR3 nucleotide sequence: TGTGCCAGCAGACATACTTACTCCTCAGGGGGGATCGCTGAAGCTTTCTTT. Amino acid sequence: CASRHTYSSGGIAEAFF.

The chain recombines TRBV29-1 with TRBJ2-2; maybe TRBD2 (7 bases). The ends were cut back, 8 bases at V and 6 bases at J, with 25 bases in the middle. The CDR3 sequence is 16 residues long. Germline V gene lookup returns CDR1 SQVTM and CDR2 ANQGSEA. CDR3 loop: CSHWAGSRGGSGELFF. The CDR3 DNA reads as TGCAGCCATTGGGCTGGTAGCAGGGGAGGGTCCGGGGAGCTGTTTTTT.

This chain joins TRBV5-4 and TRBJ2-7; TRBD1 agrees at 10 bases. J gave up 1 base and V 0 bases, and 1 base lay outside the gene matches. CDR1 and CDR2 from the germline V gene are SGHNT and YYREEE (reference sequence). This CDR3 is built from 15 residues. CDR3 region: CASSLGGQGSYEQYF. DNA of the CDR3: TGTGCCAGCAGCTTGGGGGGACAGGGGTCCTACGAGCAGTACTTC. Together with reference TRBV5-4 and TRBJ2-7, the CDR3 gives the full variable domain: ETGVTQSPTHLIKTRGQQVTLRCSSQSGHNTVSWYQQALGQGPQFIFQYYREEENGRGNFPPRFSGLQFPNYSSELNVNALELDDSALYLCASSLGGQGSYEQYFGPGTRLTVT.

This rearrangement joins TRBV29-1 to TRBJ1-4; 9 bases fit TRBD1. Losses at the gene ends were 5 bases for V and 3 bases for J; bases not matched to a gene: 7. The CDR3 length is 15 residues. Germline V gene data show CDR1 as SQVTM and CDR2 as ANQGSEA. CDR3 sequence (DNA): TGCAGCGTTAAACAGGGGGCGACGGCTAATGAAAAACTGTTTTTT. It encodes CSVKQGATANEKLFF.

This clone was counted between two and nine times. V is TRBV5-1 and J is TRBJ2-7, with 9 bases matching TRBD1. Trimming removed 4 bases from V and 5 bases from J; junction bases left unmatched: 7. The CDR3 contains 14 residues. In germline, CDR1 is SGHRS, CDR2 YFSETQ. CDR3 region: CASSVNRGLNEQYF. In DNA form, the CDR3 reads TGCGCCAGCAGCGTAAACAGGGGGCTCAACGAGCAGTACTTC.

The chain employs TRBV5-1 and TRBJ2-1, with 11 bases identical to TRBD1. V lost 4 bases, J lost 0 bases, and 3 bases stayed unmatched. Germline V gives CDR1 SGHRS, CDR2 YFSETQ. The CDR3 is 16 residues long. CDR3 loop: CASSDGQGASYNEQFF. The CDR3 DNA reads TGCGCCAGCAGCGACGGACAGGGGGCCTCCTACAATGAGCAGTTCTTC.

The V gene is TRBV7-9, the J gene TRBJ1-4; 9 bases match TRBD1. The CDR3 is 14 amino acids. Germline-derived CDR1 and CDR2 are SEHNR and FQNEAQ (reference sequence). The V and J ends lost 4 bases and 7 bases, in that order; junction bases with no gene match: 4. The DNA for the CDR3 is TGTGCCAGCAGCTCGCCGACAGGGGGTGAAAAACTGTTTTTT. Its translation is CASSSPTGGEKLFF.

This chain uses TRBV30 with TRBJ1-2, with a weak D call TRBD1 (5 bases). The germline V gene encodes CDR1 GTSNPN and CDR2 SVGIG (reference sequence). The CDR3 has 10 amino acids. The ends were cut back, 4 bases at V and 8 bases at J, with 8 bases in the middle. The CDR3 DNA is TGTGCCTGGAAGGGACTAGGCTACACCTTC. Translated, it gives CAWKGLGYTF.

The genes are TRBV7-2 and TRBJ2-3, with 11 bases identical to TRBD1. The CDR3 runs 16 residues. Germline V gene data show CDR1 as SGHTA and CDR2 as FQGNSA. Unmatched junction bases numbered 9, after V lost 5 bases and J lost 5 bases. In DNA form, the CDR3 reads TGTGCCAGCAGCCCGAGGGACAGGGGGATGCGAGATACGCAGTATTTT. As protein: CASSPRDRGMRDTQYF.

This sequence joins TRBV18 and TRBJ1-1, with 8 nucleotides matching TRBD1. CDR1 and CDR2 (germline): KGHSH, LQKENI. The CDR3 is 13 residues long. J was trimmed by 10 bases and V by 3 bases; bases with no gene match: 7. The CDR3 sequence: CASSPFGQGVAFF. The CDR3 bases are TGTGCCAGCTCACCCTTCGGACAGGGTGTAGCTTTCTTT.

V gene TRBV5-5 combines with J gene TRBJ1-4; 10 bases are shared with TRBD1. This CDR3 has 15 residues. In germline, CDR1 is SGHKS, CDR2 YYEKEE (reference sequence). V shed 4 bases, J shed 8 bases, and the junction held 8 bases outside the gene matches. CDR3 sequence (DNA): TGTGCCAGCAGCCCCTGGACAGGGGGAGTCGAAAAACTGTTTTTT. Its translation is CASSPWTGGVEKLFF.

The chain's CDR3 is CASSIFRDTHRDGYTF. The CDR3 DNA follows: TGTGCCAGTAGTATATTCCGGGACACCCACCGGGACGGCTACACCTTC. The chain couples TRBV19 to TRBJ1-2; a weak D match, TRBD1 (6 bases). The CDR3 is 16 amino acids. Germline assignment: CDR1 LNHDA and CDR2 SQIVND (reference sequence). Deletions cut 2 bases from V and 8 bases from J, with 21 bases between.

J is TRBJ2-1 and V is TRBV7-3, with 8 bases fitting TRBD2. J was trimmed by 0 bases and V by 5 bases; bases with no gene match: 3. The V gene's germline CDR1 is SGHTA and CDR2 FQGTGA. This CDR3 is 15 amino acids long. CDR3 nucleotides: TGTGCCAGCAGCCAACTAGCGGTCTCCTACAATGAGCAGTTCTTC. Amino acid sequence: CASSQLAVSYNEQFF.

J is TRBJ2-5 and V is TRBV18; 7 positions agree with TRBD1. This CDR3 has 14 amino acids. After removal of 3 bases from V and 5 bases from J, the junction contained 6 bases not matched to a gene. In germline, CDR1 is KGHSH, CDR2 LQKENI. The CDR3 sequence is CASSPIDRAETQYF. The DNA for the CDR3 is TGTGCCAGCTCACCGATTGACAGGGCTGAGACCCAGTACTTC.